A single sample is the source of the 22 T cell receptor beta chains below, sequenced in a study of CD8+ T cells in alopecia areata (dated by TCRdb to 2016 to 2019). The library was prepared using the immunoSEQ multiplex PCR assay. RNA was extracted from all samples and reverse transcribed into cDNA as template for TCR sequencing. The table was pulled from immuneACCESS by TCRdb, which kept in-frame rearrangements only. Such tables lose some clones; where checked, under half of the loss comes from unresolved V genes, and the rest has no known cause. For this sample the table gives over 150,000 clones, of which 50% to 60% were detected only once. The ten largest make up 0.69% of the sample. The sample's time point label is to be understood as: about 4 weeks on oral tofacitinib. The sample's treatment or condition label is to be understood as: oral pan-JAK inhibitor, 5-10 mg twice daily. The material sequenced was CD4+ T cells sorted from blood, taken at week 4, from a patient treated with tofacitinib. These receptors all stem from a human donor with alopecia areata.

V and J are TRBV28 and TRBJ2-3, with 11 nucleotides matching TRBD1. Germline-derived CDR1 and CDR2 are MDHEN and SYDVKM. The CDR3 loop spans 14 amino acids. After removal of 4 bases from V and 6 bases from J, the junction contained 3 bases not matched to a gene. For the CDR3, the DNA is TGTGCCAGCAGTTGGACAGGGGGCCGGGATACGCAGTATTTT. Translated, it gives CASSWTGGRDTQYF.

The gene calls are TRBV7-2 and TRBJ2-1, with 7 positions matching TRBD2. Losses at the gene ends were 1 base for V and 9 bases for J; bases not matched to a gene: 9. This CDR3 comprises 15 residues. Germline CDR1 reads SGHTA; CDR2 reads FQGNSA. CDR3: CASSLVVGGPREQFF. DNA for the CDR3: TGTGCCAGCAGCTTAGTCGTGGGAGGGCCTCGTGAGCAGTTCTTC.

The chain links TRBV4-3 to TRBJ2-7; TRBD1 aligns across 10 bases. In germline, CDR1 is LGHNA, CDR2 YSLEER. This CDR3 spans 14 amino acids. J was trimmed by 0 bases and V by 4 bases; bases with no gene match: 0. CDR3 DNA sequence: TGCGCCAGCAGCCGGACAGGGGGCTCCTACGAGCAGTACTTC. Translated, it gives CASSRTGGSYEQYF.

The chain uses TRBV7-2 and TRBJ2-7, with D unresolved. Trimming took off 4 bases at V and 12 bases at J, with 16 bases between the two ends. There are 12 residues in the CDR3. Germline V gene sequence: CDR1 SGHTA, CDR2 FQGNSA. CDR3 sequence: CASSSRPPSVYF. The CDR3 DNA reads as TGTGCCAGCAGCTCGAGACCCCCGTCTGTGTACTTC. Drawing the rest from reference TRBV7-2 and TRBJ2-7, the complete variable domain is GAGVSQSPSNKVTEKGKDVELRCDPISGHTALYWYRQSLGQGLEFLIYFQGNSAPDKSGLPSDRFSAERTGGSVSTLTIQRTQQEDSAVYLCASSSRPPSVYFGPGTRLTVT.

This clone was detected only a few times. The CDR3 nucleotides read TGTGCCAGCAGCCTGACGGAGAACACTGAAGCTTTCTTT. Translated: CASSLTENTEAFF. V and J are TRBV6-4 and TRBJ1-1; the D is unclear. CDR1 is MRHNA and CDR2 is SNTAGT in the germline V gene. With 6 bases removed from V and 1 base from J, the gap between germline ends came to 9 bases. This CDR3 has 13 amino acids.

The CDR3 reads CASVPPTSTDTQYF. CDR3 sequence (DNA): TGTGCCAGCGTTCCACCAACTAGCACAGATACGCAGTATTTT. This sequence joins TRBV6-6 and TRBJ2-3; D gene ambiguous. There are 14 residues in the CDR3. From germline, CDR1 is MNHNY and CDR2 SVGAGI (reference sequence). The V and J ends lost 8 bases and 0 bases respectively, with 12 bases between them.

The chain carries TRBV27 and TRBJ1-5, with D maybe TRBD1 (5 bases). The CDR3 length is 13 residues. Trimming took off 3 bases at V and 7 bases at J, with 10 bases between the two ends. Germline values: CDR1 MNHEY, CDR2 SMNVEV (reference sequence). The CDR3: CASSLMGGQPQHF. Written as DNA, the CDR3 is TGTGCCAGCAGTTTGATGGGGGGGCAGCCCCAGCATTTT.

This chain joins TRBV29-1 and TRBJ2-1, with 10 bases that match TRBD1. This CDR3 spans 16 amino acids. The germline V gene encodes CDR1 SQVTM and CDR2 ANQGSEA. The J segment lost 5 bases and the V segment lost 4 bases, leaving 11 bases of the junction unmatched. CDR3: CSVVPPGTGANNEQFF. CDR3 bases: TGCAGCGTTGTGCCTCCCGGGACAGGGGCCAACAATGAGCAGTTCTTC.

This clone was observed a single time. The rearrangement links TRBV6-5 to TRBJ2-7; 13 positions agree with TRBD2. The ends lost 5 bases at V and 4 bases at J; junction bases unmatched: 5. The CDR3 runs to 15 residues. CDR1 and CDR2 (germline): MNHEY, SVGAGI. In DNA form, the CDR3 reads TGTGCCAGCAGTACTAGCGGGAGGGCCTCGTACGAGCAGTACTTC. This sequence encodes CASSTSGRASYEQYF.

The chain employs TRBV7-3 and TRBJ2-2; D not certain. The CDR3 totals 16 residues. The V and J ends lost 5 bases and 1 base respectively, with 14 bases between them. The germline V gene has CDR1 SGHTA and CDR2 FQGTGA. This chain's CDR3 is CASSPKNERNTGELFF. The CDR3 DNA sequence: TGTGCCAGCAGCCCAAAAAACGAACGGAACACCGGGGAGCTGTTTTTT. Full variable domain (rest looked up from reference TRBV7-3 and TRBJ2-2): GAGVSQTPSNKVTEKGKYVELRCDPISGHTALYWYRQSLGQGPEFLIYFQGTGAADDSGLPNDRFFAVRPEGSVSTLKIQRTERGDSAVYLCASSPKNERNTGELFFGEGSRLTVL.

V is TRBV7-2 and J is TRBJ2-1; 7 bases match TRBD2. This CDR3 spans 15 amino acids. Germline assignment: CDR1 SGHTA and CDR2 FQGNSA. V trimming: 5 bases; J trimming: 4 bases; junction bases outside the gene matches: 8. The CDR3 nucleotides are TGTGCCAGCAGCCTAGGGACTACATCGTACAATGAGCAGTTCTTC. Protein product: CASSLGTTSYNEQFF.

V gene TRBV29-1 combines with J gene TRBJ2-5; D is ambiguous. The CDR3 is made up of 12 amino acids. Germline-derived CDR1 and CDR2 are SQVTM and ANQGSEA. Trimming took 3 bases from V and 5 from J, leaving 10 bases between them. The CDR3 DNA follows: TGCAGCGTTGATTTCAATCAGGAGACCCAGTACTTC. Translation: CSVDFNQETQYF. Based on the CDR3 plus reference TRBV29-1 and TRBJ2-5, the full variable domain is SAVISQKPSRDICQRGTSLTIQCQVDSQVTMMFWYRQQPGQSLTLIATANQGSEATYESGFVIDKFPISRPNLTFSTLTVSNMSPEDSSIYLCSVDFNQETQYFGPGTRLLVL.

This clone was recorded a few times. V is TRBV29-1 and J is TRBJ2-1; D unclear. The CDR3 spans 8 residues. The germline CDR1 and CDR2 sequences are SQVTM and ANQGSEA. With 2 bases removed from V and 15 bases from J, the gap between germline ends came to 5 bases. The CDR3 DNA reads TGCAGCGTTGAACTGGGGTTCTTC. It translates to CSVELGFF.

This chain uses TRBV4-1 with TRBJ2-1; 10 nucleotides agree with TRBD1. The V gene end was trimmed by 4 bases and the J gene end by 8 bases; junction bases not matched to a gene: 5. This CDR3 contains 14 residues. CDR1 MGHRA and CDR2 YSYEKL come from the germline V gene. The CDR3 DNA reads as TGCGCCAGCAGCCCGGGACAGGGGTTGCATGAGCAGTTCTTC. It specifies CASSPGQGLHEQFF.

The V gene is TRBV6-6, the J gene TRBJ1-4; D unresolved. This CDR3 spans 12 amino acids. V was clipped by 0 bases and J by 8 bases, with 4 bases between them. Germline values: CDR1 MNHNY, CDR2 SVGAGI (reference sequence). CDR3 in amino acids: CASSYSTEKLFF. CDR3 DNA sequence: TGTGCCAGCAGTTACTCAACCGAAAAACTGTTTTTT.

The chain carries TRBV10-3 and TRBJ2-3, with D possibly matching TRBD2 (5 bases). This CDR3 comprises 16 residues. The germline CDR1 and CDR2 sequences are ENHRY and SYGVKD. The ends were cut back, 0 bases at V and 3 bases at J, with 13 bases in the middle. The chain's CDR3 is CAISESRRGGTDTQYF. The CDR3 DNA is TGTGCCATCAGTGAGTCTCGACGGGGTGGGACAGATACGCAGTATTTT.

The V and J genes are TRBV10-3 and TRBJ1-2; no reliable D call. V was clipped by 3 bases and J by 0 bases, with 8 bases between them. Per the germline V gene, CDR1 is ENHRY and CDR2 is SYGVKD. The CDR3 is 14 residues long. Here the CDR3 reads CAISDQQANYGYTF. The CDR3 nucleotides read TGTGCCATCAGTGACCAGCAGGCTAACTATGGCTACACCTTC.

V is TRBV18 and J is TRBJ2-2; weak D call: TRBD1 (5 bases). Between the trimmed V and J ends, which lost 3 bases and 5 bases, there was a span of 7 bases. Germline loops: CDR1 KGHSH, CDR2 LQKENI. This CDR3 comprises 13 residues. Here the CDR3 DNA reads TGTGCCAGCTCACCGGCAGGGACCGGGGAGCTGTTTTTT. Amino acid sequence: CASSPAGTGELFF.

The V call is TRBV14, the J call TRBJ1-2; TRBD1 matches at 9 bases. The germline CDR1 and CDR2 sequences are SGHDN and FVKESK. The CDR3 contains 15 residues. Trimming took 0 bases from V and 5 from J; bases not matched to a gene: 4. CDR3 nucleotide sequence: TGTGCCAGCAGCCAAGATCCAGGGACAGGGTATGGCTACACCTTC. Translating it yields CASSQDPGTGYGYTF. Supplemented by reference TRBV14 and TRBJ1-2, the full variable domain reads EAGVTQFPSHSVIEKGQTVTLRCDPISGHDNLYWYRRVMGKEIKFLLHFVKESKQDESGMPNNRFLAERTGGTYSTLKVQPAELEDSGVYFCASSQDPGTGYGYTFGSGTRLTVV.

The chain employs TRBV30 and TRBJ1-1; D is possibly TRBD1 (5 bases). Trimming removed 0 bases at V and 11 bases at J, with 13 bases between. Germline CDR1 is GTSNPN and CDR2 is SVGIG (reference sequence). This CDR3 contains 12 residues. This CDR3 reads CAWSVDRSAAFF. CDR3 in DNA: TGTGCCTGGAGTGTTGACAGAAGCGCGGCTTTCTTT.

The chain uses TRBV5-1 and TRBJ1-2; the D is unclear. Between the trimmed V and J ends, which lost 4 bases and 2 bases, there was a span of 12 bases. Germline lookup yields CDR1 SGHRS and CDR2 YFSETQ. This CDR3 contains 14 residues. This chain's CDR3 is CASSKPDGNYGYTF. In DNA, the CDR3 is TGCGCCAGCAGCAAACCAGACGGCAACTATGGCTACACCTTC.

This clone has just a few counts. This chain uses TRBV5-1 with TRBJ2-6; tentative D call: TRBD1 (6 bases). The length of the CDR3 is 18 residues. From germline, CDR1 is SGHRS and CDR2 YFSETQ. V lost 4 bases and J lost 0, with 17 bases in between. The CDR3 is CASSPQVQGYSGANVLTF. CDR3 DNA: TGCGCCAGCAGCCCCCAGGTACAGGGCTACTCTGGGGCCAACGTCCTGACTTTC.